This TCR beta chain was profiled in a study of T-cell memory formation after mild COVID-19. The CDR3 is 16 amino acids. From germline, CDR1 is MNHEY and CDR2 SVGEGT. Trimming stripped 7 bases from V and 0 bases from J, with 16 bases between. This clonotype was found many times. TCRdb re-analysed the 5' RACE reads in MiXCR, keeping a single row per CDR3 protein. The sample records fewer than 350,000 distinct CDR3 sequences, roughly 18% being singletons. The V gene is TRBV6-2 or TRBV6-3, the J gene TRBJ2-1; D may be TRBD1 or TRBD2 (6 bases each). Sample: PBMCs or a T cell subset sorted from them (not recorded which). The receptor was derived from a man younger than 35 who had mild COVID-19 (a few samples of this study predate the infection). Cell type and time point are not known. Here the CDR3 reads CASISGGLYSYNEQFF. CDR3 bases: TGTGCCAGCATTAGTGGGGGGCTTTACTCCTACAATGAGCAGTTCTTC.